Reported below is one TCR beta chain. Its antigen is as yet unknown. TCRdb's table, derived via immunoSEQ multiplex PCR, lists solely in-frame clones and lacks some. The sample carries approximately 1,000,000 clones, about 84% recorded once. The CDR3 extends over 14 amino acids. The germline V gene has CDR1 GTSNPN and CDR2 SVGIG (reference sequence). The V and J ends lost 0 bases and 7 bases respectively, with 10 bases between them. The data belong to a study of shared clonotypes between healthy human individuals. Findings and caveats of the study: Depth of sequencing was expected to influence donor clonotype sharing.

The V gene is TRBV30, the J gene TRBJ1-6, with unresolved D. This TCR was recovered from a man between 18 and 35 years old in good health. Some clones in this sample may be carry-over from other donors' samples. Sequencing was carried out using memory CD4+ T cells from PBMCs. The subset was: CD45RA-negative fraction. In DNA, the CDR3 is TGTGCCTGGAGTGTCTTCCAGCCGAATTCACCCCTCCACTTT. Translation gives CAWSVFQPNSPLHF.